This T cell receptor (beta chain) was documented in a study of cytomegalovirus exposure and HLA in healthy donors. Study-level points and caveats: The authors later found most CMV-associated TCR beta chains appeared HLA-restricted. Later analysis placed DRB1 highest and HLA-C lowest in TCR association rates, which differed by HLA locus. A missense DCLRE1C variant was associated with V- and J-gene trimming of TCR beta chains in a later analysis, and an independent cohort replicated the association. What TCR beta sequences reportedly achieved was accurate prediction of HLA-A and HLA-B alleles in most subjects.

Note on this clone: What it binds is not known.

Germline CDR1 is SNHLY and CDR2 is FYNNEI. Trimming stripped 5 bases from V and 4 bases from J, with 6 bases between. The CDR3 is 12 amino acids. The PCR was carried out with 60 Vbeta primers and 13 Jbeta primers. Using immunoSEQ multiplex PCR, the repertoire was profiled, and TCRdb retains in-frame clones only, with some absent. This table holds roughly 130,000 clones, around four fifths found once. The sequencing input was PBMCs. The rearrangement joins TRBV2 to TRBJ2-1; D remains ambiguous. This receptor was obtained from a woman aged 40 to 50 in good health and CMV-seropositive. The CDR3 spells CASSNSYNEQFF. In DNA, the CDR3 is TGTGCCAGCAGTAACAGTTACAATGAGCAGTTCTTC.